The 21 T cell receptor beta chains reported below all come from one sample, sequenced in a study of glioma-infiltrating T cells after dendritic cell vaccination. Sequenced by immunoSEQ multiplex PCR; TCRdb stores in-frame clones only, minus some. The table lists around 100,000 clones, roughly 79% of them singletons. Sequenced here: blood, sampled before dendritic cell vaccination. The receptors derive from a human donor with glioblastoma.

The rearrangement joins TRBV6-6 to TRBJ1-6, with D tentatively TRBD1 (5 bases). The germline V gene encodes CDR1 MNHNY and CDR2 SVGAGI (reference sequence). Between the trimmed V and J ends, which lost 2 bases and 15 bases, there was a span of 8 bases. CDR3 size: 11 residues. In nucleotides, the CDR3 is TGTGCCAGCAGTTACCGGGGGGGCCTCCACTTT. This gives the protein CASSYRGGLHF.

V gene TRBV6-5 combines with J gene TRBJ1-2; 8 bases line up with TRBD1. CDR1 and CDR2 (germline): MNHEY, SVGAGI. The CDR3 consists of 12 residues. The trim removed 6 bases at V and 7 bases at J, leaving 4 bases unmatched. CDR3: CASSQGAGGYTF. The CDR3, as DNA: TGTGCCAGCAGCCAGGGGGCTGGTGGCTACACCTTC.

This sequence joins TRBV6-6 and TRBJ2-1; 8 bases are a match to TRBD1. Trimming took 4 bases from V and 8 from J; bases not matched to a gene: 13. Germline-derived CDR1 and CDR2 are MNHNY and SVGAGI (reference sequence). CDR3 size: 16 residues. The chain's CDR3 is CASSSITGQGGHEQFF. As DNA, the CDR3 is TGTGCCAGCAGTTCAATTACAGGACAGGGCGGTCATGAGCAGTTCTTC.

This clone appeared once. V gene TRBV4-2 combines with J gene TRBJ2-5; D ambiguous. The V gene lost 1 base and the J gene lost 2 bases, with 8 bases spanning the gap. The CDR3 extends over 14 amino acids. Looked up from germline, CDR1 is LGHNA and CDR2 is YNFKEQ. Written as DNA, the CDR3 is TGTGCCAGCAGCCAAGCTTTCCAGCAAGAGACCCAGTACTTC. Translating it yields CASSQAFQQETQYF.

The gene calls are TRBV9 and TRBJ1-1; TRBD1 matches at 12 bases. Germline V gene data show CDR1 as SGDLS and CDR2 as YYNGEE. The length of the CDR3 is 17 residues. V gave up 4 bases and J gave up 4 bases; unmatched junction bases: 11. CDR3 protein: CASSISRDRGPSTEAFF. The CDR3 DNA reads TGTGCCAGCAGCATATCGCGGGACAGGGGGCCAAGCACTGAAGCTTTCTTT.

The rearrangement uses TRBV5-1 and TRBJ1-1; the match to TRBD1 covers 11 bases. The CDR3 has 13 amino acids. With 4 bases clipped from V and 7 bases from J, the junction kept 3 bases outside the gene matches. The germline CDR1 and CDR2 sequences are SGHRS and YFSETQ. This CDR3 is CASSRGQGGEAFF. Here the CDR3 DNA reads TGCGCCAGCAGCAGGGGACAGGGGGGTGAAGCTTTCTTT.

This clone was picked up one time. The chain has TRBV6-5 and TRBJ2-7, with a tentative D call TRBD1 (7 bases). Trimming removed 6 bases from V and 7 bases from J, with 16 bases in between. There are 13 residues in the CDR3. Germline assignment: CDR1 MNHEY and CDR2 SVGAGI. CDR3 amino acids: CASSFGQEGEQYF. For the CDR3, the DNA is TGTGCCAGCAGCTTTGGACAGGAGGGAGAGCAGTACTTC.

This clone has a single count. CDR3 sequence reads: CASTRDLTNTGELFF. CDR3 bases: TGCGCCAGCACGAGGGATTTAACGAACACCGGGGAGCTGTTTTTT. This rearrangement joins TRBV5-1 to TRBJ2-2; TRBD2 is a possible D gene (5 bases). The CDR3 is 15 residues long. Trimming left V 6 bases short and J 0 bases short, with 12 bases between. Germline V gives CDR1 SGHRS, CDR2 YFSETQ. The full variable domain, completed using reference TRBV5-1 and TRBJ2-2, is KAGVTQTPRYLIKTRGQQVTLSCSPISGHRSVSWYQQTPGQGLQFLFEYFSETQRNKGNFPGRFSGRQFSNSRSEMNVSTLELGDSALYLCASTRDLTNTGELFFGEGSRLTVL.

The V gene is TRBV27, the J gene TRBJ2-2, with D unclear. Trimming took 7 bases from V and 1 from J, leaving 10 bases between them. CDR1 is MNHEY, CDR2 SMNVEV, per germline (reference sequence). The CDR3 spans 14 residues. The CDR3 protein is CASNRGLNTGELFF. In nucleotides, the CDR3 is TGTGCCAGCAATCGAGGTCTGAACACCGGGGAGCTGTTTTTT.

This clone turned up a few times. The rearrangement joins TRBV5-1 to TRBJ2-2, with a tentative D call TRBD1 (6 bases). The CDR3 consists of 16 residues. With 4 bases removed from V and 1 base from J, the gap between germline ends came to 14 bases. CDR1 is SGHRS, CDR2 YFSETQ, per germline. The CDR3 nucleotides read TGCGCCAGCAGCCCAGGGGCAGGGGAGAACACCGGGGAGCTGTTTTTT. Translated: CASSPGAGENTGELFF.

This clone was detected only a few times. V gene TRBV19 combines with J gene TRBJ1-4; 8 bases are a match to TRBD1. The CDR3 runs to 13 residues. Trimming removed 7 bases from V and 6 bases from J; junction bases left unmatched: 4. Germline V gene lookup returns CDR1 LNHDA and CDR2 SQIVND (reference sequence). CDR3: CASMARGHEKLFF. In DNA, the CDR3 is TGTGCCAGTATGGCCAGGGGGCATGAAAAACTGTTTTTT.

V gene TRBV6-5 combines with J gene TRBJ1-5; 7 nucleotides match TRBD1. The CDR3 sequence is 13 residues long. Germline CDR1 and CDR2: MNHEY and SVGAGI. V dropped 6 bases and J dropped 6; count of bases not matched to a gene: 5. CDR3: CASSDRVGQPQHF. For the CDR3, the DNA is TGTGCCAGCAGCGACAGGGTCGGTCAGCCCCAGCATTTT.

This clone came up once. This sequence joins TRBV5-1 and TRBJ1-1; possibly TRBD1 for D (6 bases). Trimming stripped 0 bases from V and 0 bases from J, with 9 bases between. The length of the CDR3 is 15 residues. Germline V gives CDR1 SGHRS, CDR2 YFSETQ. The CDR3 nucleotides are TGCGCCAGCAGCTTGGCCGGGACAATGAACACTGAAGCTTTCTTT. This sequence encodes CASSLAGTMNTEAFF.

The rearrangement joins TRBV5-4 to TRBJ2-3, with D maybe TRBD2 (5 bases). The CDR3 consists of 14 residues. Germline V gene lookup returns CDR1 SGHNT and CDR2 YYREEE (reference sequence). V lost 0 bases, J lost 2 bases, and 7 bases lay in between. Here the CDR3 reads CASSLVRDTDTQYF. The CDR3 DNA sequence: TGTGCCAGCAGCTTGGTACGGGACACAGATACGCAGTATTTT.

This chain uses TRBV27 with TRBJ2-5, with 8 positions matching TRBD2. This CDR3 region has 15 residues. Germline V gene sequence: CDR1 MNHEY, CDR2 SMNVEV (reference sequence). V was pared by 8 bases and J by 1 base, with 9 bases of the junction left unmatched. CDR3 DNA sequence: TGTGCCAGCGCTCCATATAGCGGGGCCCAAGAGACCCAGTACTTC. Translated: CASAPYSGAQETQYF.

In its sample, this clone was seen a few times. Here the CDR3 DNA reads TGTGCTAGTGGTTTGGTTATCGGCACTGAAGCTTTCTTT. Its protein is CASGLVIGTEAFF. The V and J genes are TRBV12-5 and TRBJ1-1; no clear D gene. CDR3 length: 13 residues. Looked up from germline, CDR1 is LGHNT and CDR2 is FRNRAP. V was pared by 0 bases and J by 4 bases, with 6 bases between.

The chain links TRBV6-6 to TRBJ2-3; 9 bases align to TRBD2. From germline, CDR1 is MNHNY and CDR2 SVGAGI (reference sequence). The CDR3 runs 16 residues. Germline trimming cut 0 bases from V and 1 base from J; bases unmatched to any gene: 2. Written as DNA, the CDR3 is TGTGCCAGCAGTTACTCTCGACTAGCGGGCACAGATACGCAGTATTTT. This codes for CASSYSRLAGTDTQYF.

The rearrangement uses TRBV5-5 and TRBJ2-7; TRBD1 agrees at 8 bases. Germline lookup yields CDR1 SGHKS and CDR2 YYEKEE (reference sequence). Trimming took 4 bases from V and 2 from J; bases not matched to a gene: 5. The CDR3 runs 14 residues. Here the CDR3 reads CASSPRDRPYEQYF. CDR3 sequence (DNA): TGTGCCAGCAGCCCCCGGGACAGGCCCTACGAGCAGTACTTC.

V and J are TRBV11-2 and TRBJ1-3, with 8 bases that match TRBD1. J was trimmed by 0 bases and V by 5 bases; bases with no gene match: 6. The CDR3 contains 16 residues. CDR1 is SGHAT and CDR2 is FQNNGV in the germline V gene. The CDR3 coding sequence is TGTGCCAGCAGCACAGGGGGTCTGCTCTCTGGAAACACCATATATTTT. Translating it yields CASSTGGLLSGNTIYF. Combining the CDR3 with reference TRBV11-2 and TRBJ1-3 gives the whole variable domain EAGVAQSPRYKIIEKRQSVAFWCNPISGHATLYWYQQILGQGPKLLIQFQNNGVVDDSQLPKDRFSAERLKGVDSTLKIQPAKLEDSAVYLCASSTGGLLSGNTIYFGEGSWLTVV.

The chain carries TRBV7-2 and TRBJ1-5; perhaps TRBD1 as D (6 bases). Germline V gene data show CDR1 as SGHTA and CDR2 as FQGNSA. The germline V and J ends were trimmed by 4 bases and 2 bases, with 12 bases remaining between them. The CDR3 is 15 residues long. Here the CDR3 reads CASSSGGGRNQPQHF. The CDR3 bases are TGTGCCAGCAGCTCGGGGGGGGGCCGCAATCAGCCCCAGCATTTT.

V and J are TRBV27 and TRBJ2-3; possibly TRBD2 for D (5 bases). The germline V and J ends were trimmed by 5 bases and 0 bases, with 12 bases remaining between them. Germline CDR1 reads MNHEY; CDR2 reads SMNVEV (reference sequence). The CDR3 runs to 15 residues. Here the CDR3 reads CASSGVERSTDTQYF. In DNA form, the CDR3 reads TGTGCCAGCAGTGGGGTAGAGCGGAGCACAGATACGCAGTATTTT.